This is a list of T cell receptor beta chains from one sample in a study of blood T cell repertoires in COVID-19. Data came from immunoSEQ multiplex PCR; TCRdb stores just in-frame clones and leaves some out. The data show some 150,000 clones, 88% seen once. The specimen was PBMCs or T cells enriched from blood (not recorded which). These receptors were taken from a woman aged 30 to 39 with acute COVID-19. Each CDR3 is given with its conserved first and last residue. D genes are given only for firm matches. Size is omitted from some rows. Given values are once, few, many or a class for expanded clones.

J gene,V gene,clone size,D gene,CDR3 DNA,CDR3 protein
TRBJ1-1,TRBV4-2,.,.,TGTGCCAGCAGCCTCTTAGCCGCTGGGAACACTGAAGCTTTCTTT,CASSLLAAGNTEAFF
TRBJ2-6,TRBV7-8,once,.,TGTGCCAGCAGCCCTAGCTACTCTGGGGCCAACGTCCTGACTTTC,CASSPSYSGANVLTF
TRBJ1-3,TRBV7-9,few,TRBD1,TGTGCCAGCAGCTACCCCTCGTGGAGGGGGCATGGAAACACCATATATTTT,CASSYPSWRGHGNTIYF
TRBJ1-2,TRBV18,.,TRBD1,TGTGCCAGCTCACCAACCGGGACAGGGGTCTATGGCTACACCTTC,CASSPTGTGVYGYTF
TRBJ1-4,TRBV18,.,TRBD1,TGTGCCAGCTCACCGGACAGGGTTGGGGTGGAAAAACTGTTTTTT,CASSPDRVGVEKLFF
TRBJ1-1,TRBV5-4,.,.,TGTGCCAGCAGCGCCCCTGGGGAGGGGAACACTGAAGCTTTCTTT,CASSAPGEGNTEAFF
TRBJ1-1,TRBV19,.,.,TGTGCCAGTAGTACCACTAGGACCTACTTT,CASSTTRTYF
TRBJ1-1,TRBV7-9,.,TRBD1,TGTGCCAGCAGCTTCACCGGGACAGGGGTCGGAGGCACTGAAGCTTTCTTT,CASSFTGTGVGGTEAFF
TRBJ2-7,TRBV2,.,TRBD1,TGTGCCAGCCAACCACAGGGGTTCTACGAGCAGTACTTC,CASQPQGFYEQYF
TRBJ2-7,TRBV27,once,TRBD1,TGTGCCAGCAGTTTGGTAGGGACAGGCACCTACGAGCAGTACTTC,CASSLVGTGTYEQYF
TRBJ1-6,TRBV28,.,TRBD1,TGTGCCAGCACCCCGGGGACAGGGAATAATTCACCCCTCCACTTT,CASTPGTGNNSPLHF
TRBJ2-6,TRBV19,.,.,TGTGCCAGTAAGGTGGGCGCTGGGGCCAACGTCCTGACTTTC,CASKVGAGANVLTF